The clone carrying this TCR beta chain was picked up many times. Its target is not known. Trimming stripped 0 bases from V and 7 bases from J, with 7 bases between. The CDR3 sequence is 13 residues long. Germline V gene data show CDR1 as SGHKS and CDR2 as YYEKEE (reference sequence). The data derive from a study of response to subunit inactivated influenza vaccine. The study's findings and limits: Authors suggested seasonal influenza vaccinations each recruit few new T cells.

TCRdb recomputed calls from the RT-PCR reads with MiXCR, one row per CDR3 protein. This sample has almost 250,000 distinct CDR3 sequences, with over 9% found just once. This chain joins TRBV5-5 and TRBJ2-2; D is unclear. This specimen consisted of non-naive T cells sorted from PBMCs, obtained about 14 days before vaccination. The TCR comes from a man between 45 and 60 years old who received an inactivated influenza vaccine. Here the CDR3 DNA reads TGTGCCAGCAGCTTGGCTCCCAACGGGGAGCTGTTTTTT. Translation: CASSLAPNGELFF. The full variable domain, in which reference TRBV5-5 and TRBJ2-2 provide the parts outside the CDR3, is DAGVTQSPTHLIKTRGQQVTLRCSPISGHKSVSWYQQVLGQGPQFIFQYYEKEERGRGNFPDRFSARQFPNYSSELNVNALLLGDSALYLCASSLAPNGELFFGEGSRLTVL.